This paragraph reports one T cell receptor beta chain. The antigen remains undetermined. The data were obtained in a study of early T cells in non-severe SARS-CoV-2 infection. Study-level points and caveats: Missing private and CD4 specificities, VDJdb matching favored anti-spike CD8 responses.

The CDR3 contains 15 residues. V lost 0 bases and J 1 base, leaving 5 bases between the germline ends. In germline, CDR1 is SGHNT, CDR2 YYREEE (reference sequence). The library protocol tagged individual cDNA molecules with unique molecular identifiers. Each CDR3 protein gets one entry after TCRdb re-called the 5' RACE reads with MiXCR. The sample includes about 72,000 distinct CDR3 sequences, 9.1% of them seen just once. The TCR was taken from an adult who was a healthcare worker with PCR-confirmed SARS-CoV-2 infection or an uninfected control (not recorded which). The V call is TRBV5-4, the J call TRBJ2-6; no clear D gene. The sequenced sample consisted of whole blood. The CDR3 here is CASSLVISGANVLTF. The CDR3, as DNA: TGTGCCAGCAGCTTGGTAATTTCTGGGGCCAACGTCCTGACTTTC.